Listed below are T cell receptor beta chains from one sample, sequenced in a study of TIL therapy for anti-PD-1-resistant metastatic lung cancer. Only in-frame clones appear in the TCRdb table, and some are missing; sequencing was by immunoSEQ multiplex PCR. The sample lists about 48,000 clones, less than 85% occurring once. The material sequenced was tumor tissue, taken at baseline. These receptor sequences come from a person aged 25 to 80 with non-small cell lung cancer. CDR3s include the opening cysteine and the closing phenylalanine or tryptophan. Not all rows give a size; the values are once, few, many and, for expanded clones, a class.

v_gene,abundance,j_gene,CDR3aa
TRBV7-9,NA,TRBJ1-6,CASSLPPGDNSPLHF
TRBV7-8,few,TRBJ2-7,CASSPGQGASYEQYF
TRBV6-5,NA,TRBJ2-3,CASKLGTTADTQYF
TRBV7-6,NA,TRBJ1-4,CASSPPGRKLFF
TRBV29-1,NA,TRBJ1-5,CSVSQRNQPQHF
TRBV7-9,NA,TRBJ2-1,CASSPPGLVDEQFF
TRBV19,NA,TRBJ2-1,CASSIGTSGASYNEQFF
TRBV5-1,NA,TRBJ1-4,CASSLWGTVTEKLFF
TRBV27,NA,TRBJ1-2,CASKLQGTPGVYTF
TRBV9,few,TRBJ2-1,CASSVGSSGRANEQFF
TRBV9,NA,TRBJ2-4,CASSGGRGGIAKNIQYF
TRBV6-4,NA,TRBJ2-7,CASRPAPGLSPYEQYF
TRBV7-2,NA,TRBJ2-3,CASSLGLTTDTQYF
TRBV5-1,NA,TRBJ2-7,CASSPAGVTYEQYF
TRBV5-1,NA,TRBJ1-1,CASSLGGASTEAFF
TRBV5-1,NA,TRBJ2-7,CASSLATAGQEQYF
TRBV14,few,TRBJ1-4,CASSQDGFATNEKLFF
TRBV5-1,NA,TRBJ2-7,CASSGLAGVDEQYF
TRBV19,NA,TRBJ2-5,CASSPDYQETQYF
TRBV10-3,few,TRBJ2-5,CAISESTVQAQTQYF
TRBV6-4,few,TRBJ2-3,CASSDSTGGADTQYF
TRBV5-1,NA,TRBJ2-7,CASSLGWISYEQYF
TRBV10-1,NA,TRBJ1-6,CASSEYPGGDSPLHF
TRBV6-6,NA,TRBJ1-2,CASSLRDPTNYGYTF
TRBV5-1,NA,TRBJ1-2,CASSPPGVTGGYTF
TRBV10-3,NA,TRBJ1-4,CAISVSVNEKLFF
TRBV6-6,NA,TRBJ1-2,CASHLGQTFGYTF
TRBV4-3,NA,TRBJ1-5,CASSHRAGGPQHF
TRBV2,NA,TRBJ2-6,CASSERPTLPSGANVLTF
TRBV7-6,NA,TRBJ1-1,CASSPSSGNTEAFF
TRBV6-1,once,TRBJ1-2,CASSVGRNYGYTF
TRBV25-1,once,TRBJ2-5,CASSEAGWGETQYF
TRBV7-8,NA,TRBJ1-4,CASSLEATNEKLFF
TRBV9,NA,TRBJ2-5,CASSAGTEETQYF